This T cell receptor (beta chain) originates from a study of CD8+CD57+ T cells in acquired aplastic anemia. Looking at the study overall: Sorting CD4+ and CD8+ cells gave DNA averaging roughly 3.2 ug.

Germline trimming cut 0 bases from V and 11 bases from J; bases unmatched to any gene: 5. The CDR3 has 13 amino acids. Germline CDR1 reads SEHNR; CDR2 reads FQNEAQ (reference sequence). Regarding this clonotype: Antigen unknown.

The study, taken as a whole, reports: Significant differences in CD8+ Simpson's diversity were not observed between patients and controls.

Patients selected for sequencing had displayed CD8+CD57+ cell expansion by flow cytometry. The enrolled patients all had severe acquired aplastic anemia. Genomic DNA provided the template from which TCR beta VDJ and CDR3 profiles were obtained. TCRdb re-called the reads through MiXCR, storing one row per CDR3 protein. The table lists around 130,000 distinct CDR3 sequences, roughly 55% of them singletons. The chain joins TRBV7-9 to TRBJ2-3, with 7 bases aligning to TRBD1. The receptor comes from a human donor with aplastic anemia. The sample was sorted CD4+, CD8+, or CD8+CD57+ T cells (not recorded which) from PBMCs. CDR3 in DNA: TGTGCCAGCAGCTTAGCCCGGACAGGCGGGCAGTATTTT. As protein: CASSLARTGGQYF.